This paragraph reports one T cell receptor (beta chain). Its antigen is as yet unknown. The entry originates in a study of blood T cells in healthy people across ages. Findings of the study overall: Both naive CD4+ cell counts and diversity were greater in long-lived donors than in aged donors. Unknown CMV status may confound age-related changes in expanded clones.

Trimming pared 2 bases from V and 0 bases from J, leaving 12 bases between. The CDR3 consists of 16 residues. The germline V gene has CDR1 MGHRA and CDR2 YSYEKL. Each sample yielded at least 6 micrograms of PBMC total RNA. With a J-beta primer mix and a sample-barcoded 5' primer, a second PCR ran about 6 to 11 cycles. Researchers report that a template-switch adaptor with 12 random nucleotides tagged each cDNA molecule. TCRdb analysed the 5' RACE reads with MiXCR anew, one entry per CDR3 protein. Altogether about 800,000 distinct CDR3 sequences are present, about 45% being singletons, with the ten largest covering 15% to 20%.

The chain is built from TRBV4-1 and TRBJ2-3, with a tentative D call TRBD2 (6 bases). The source is an elderly man in good health. The sequenced sample consisted of blood. CDR3 residues: CASSQLAGTSTDTQYF. Here the CDR3 DNA reads TGCGCCAGCAGCCAACTCGCGGGGACTAGCACAGATACGCAGTATTTT.